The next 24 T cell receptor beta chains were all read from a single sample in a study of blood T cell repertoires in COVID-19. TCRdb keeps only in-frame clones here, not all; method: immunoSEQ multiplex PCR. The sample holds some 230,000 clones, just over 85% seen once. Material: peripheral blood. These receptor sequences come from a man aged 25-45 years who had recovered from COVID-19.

The CDR3, as DNA: TGTGCCAGCTCACCACAGGAGAATCAGCCCCAGCATTTT. Translation gives CASSPQENQPQHF. This rearrangement joins TRBV18 to TRBJ1-5; D gene ambiguous. The CDR3 is made up of 13 amino acids. V dropped 1 base and J dropped 4 bases, with 5 bases sitting between them. Per germline, CDR1 KGHSH and CDR2 LQKENI.

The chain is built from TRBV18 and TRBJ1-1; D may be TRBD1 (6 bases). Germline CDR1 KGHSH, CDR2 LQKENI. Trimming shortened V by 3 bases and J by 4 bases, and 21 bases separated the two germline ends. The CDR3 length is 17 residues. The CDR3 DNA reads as TGTGCCAGCTCACCGGTCTGGGGGGGCGCGGGAAGCACTGAAGCTTTCTTT. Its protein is CASSPVWGGAGSTEAFF.

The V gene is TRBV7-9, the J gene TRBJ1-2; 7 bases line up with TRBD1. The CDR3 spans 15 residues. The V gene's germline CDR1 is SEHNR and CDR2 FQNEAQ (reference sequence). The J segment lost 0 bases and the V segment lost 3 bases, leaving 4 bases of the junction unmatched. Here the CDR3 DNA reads TGTGCCAGCAGCTTGAGGACAGGATCTAACTATGGCTACACCTTC. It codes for CASSLRTGSNYGYTF.

CDR3 protein: CASTTGLARPGELFF. The CDR3 DNA reads as TGTGCCAGCACGACGGGACTAGCACGGCCCGGGGAGCTGTTTTTT. The chain uses TRBV7-9 and TRBJ2-2; TRBD2 agrees at 9 bases. There are 15 residues in the CDR3. The J segment lost 6 bases and the V segment lost 7 bases, leaving 9 bases of the junction unmatched. Germline V gene sequence: CDR1 SEHNR, CDR2 FQNEAQ (reference sequence).

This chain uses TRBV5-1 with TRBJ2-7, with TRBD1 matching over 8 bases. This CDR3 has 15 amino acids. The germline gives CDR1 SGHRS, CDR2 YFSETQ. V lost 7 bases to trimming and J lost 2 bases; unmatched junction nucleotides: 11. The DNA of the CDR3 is TGCGCCAGCGGACAGGGACGGCAACTCGCCTACGAGCAGTACTTC. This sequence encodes CASGQGRQLAYEQYF. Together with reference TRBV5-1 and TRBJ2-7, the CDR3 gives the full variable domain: KAGVTQTPRYLIKTRGQQVTLSCSPISGHRSVSWYQQTPGQGLQFLFEYFSETQRNKGNFPGRFSGRQFSNSRSEMNVSTLELGDSALYLCASGQGRQLAYEQYFGPGTRLTVT.

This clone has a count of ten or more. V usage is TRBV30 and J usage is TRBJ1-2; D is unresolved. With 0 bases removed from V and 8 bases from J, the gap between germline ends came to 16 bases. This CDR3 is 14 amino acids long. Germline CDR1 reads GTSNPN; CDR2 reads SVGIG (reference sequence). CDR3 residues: CAWSVLGHGGGYTF. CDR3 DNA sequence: TGTGCCTGGAGTGTACTTGGGCATGGCGGGGGCTACACCTTC.

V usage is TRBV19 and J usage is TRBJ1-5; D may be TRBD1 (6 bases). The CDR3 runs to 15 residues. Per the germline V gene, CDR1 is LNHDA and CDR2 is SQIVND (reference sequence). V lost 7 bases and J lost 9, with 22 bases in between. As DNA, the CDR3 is TGTGCCAGTACTCAGCCACAGGGCGTTCGTTCGCCCCAGCATTTT. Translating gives CASTQPQGVRSPQHF.

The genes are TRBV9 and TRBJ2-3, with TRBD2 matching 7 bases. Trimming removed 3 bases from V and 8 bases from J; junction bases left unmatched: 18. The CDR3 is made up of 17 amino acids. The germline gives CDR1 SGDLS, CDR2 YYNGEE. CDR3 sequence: CASSGQTAGTASGTQYF. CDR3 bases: TGTGCCAGCAGCGGCCAGACAGCGGGAACGGCCTCGGGTACGCAGTATTTT.

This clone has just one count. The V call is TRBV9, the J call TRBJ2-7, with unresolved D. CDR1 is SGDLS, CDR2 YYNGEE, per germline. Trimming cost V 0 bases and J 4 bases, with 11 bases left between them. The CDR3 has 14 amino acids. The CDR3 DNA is TGTGCCAGCAGCGTAGGATACAAAGATTACGAGCAGTACTTC. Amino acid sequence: CASSVGYKDYEQYF.

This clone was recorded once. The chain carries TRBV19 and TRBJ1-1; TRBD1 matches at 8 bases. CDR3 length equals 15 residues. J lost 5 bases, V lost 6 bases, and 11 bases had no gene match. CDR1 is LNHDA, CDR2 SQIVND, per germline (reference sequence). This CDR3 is CASRTSRRGLTEAFF. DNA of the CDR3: TGTGCCAGTAGGACCTCTCGCAGGGGGCTGACTGAAGCTTTCTTT. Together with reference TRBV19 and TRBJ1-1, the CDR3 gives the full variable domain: DGGITQSPKYLFRKEGQNVTLSCEQNLNHDAMYWYRQDPGQGLRLIYYSQIVNDFQKGDIAEGYSVSREKKESFPLTVTSAQKNPTAFYLCASRTSRRGLTEAFFGQGTRLTVV.

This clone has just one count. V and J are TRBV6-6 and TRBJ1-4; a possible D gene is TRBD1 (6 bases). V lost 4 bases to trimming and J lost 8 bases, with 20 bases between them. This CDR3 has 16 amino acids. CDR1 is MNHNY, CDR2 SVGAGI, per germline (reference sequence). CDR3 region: CASSWRSQGLGEKLFF. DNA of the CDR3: TGTGCCAGCAGTTGGCGCTCACAGGGTCTGGGAGAAAAACTGTTTTTT.

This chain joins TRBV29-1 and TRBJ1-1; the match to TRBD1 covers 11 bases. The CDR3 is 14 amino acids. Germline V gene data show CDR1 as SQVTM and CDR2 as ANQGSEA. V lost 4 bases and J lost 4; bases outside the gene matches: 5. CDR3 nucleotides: TGCAGCGTTGGGACAGGGGGCGCAGGCACTGAAGCTTTCTTT. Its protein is CSVGTGGAGTEAFF.

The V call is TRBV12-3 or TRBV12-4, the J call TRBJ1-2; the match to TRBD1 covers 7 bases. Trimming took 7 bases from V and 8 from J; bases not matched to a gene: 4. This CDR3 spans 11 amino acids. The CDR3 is CASKQGDGYTF. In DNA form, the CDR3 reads TGTGCCAGCAAGCAGGGGGACGGCTACACCTTC.

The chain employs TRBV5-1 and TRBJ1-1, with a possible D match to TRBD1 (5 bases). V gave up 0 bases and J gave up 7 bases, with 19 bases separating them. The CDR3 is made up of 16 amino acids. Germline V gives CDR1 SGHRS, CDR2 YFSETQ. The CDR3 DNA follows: TGCGCCAGCAGCTTGGAAGGGGCCCGAAACGGCCGTGAAGCTTTCTTT. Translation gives CASSLEGARNGREAFF.

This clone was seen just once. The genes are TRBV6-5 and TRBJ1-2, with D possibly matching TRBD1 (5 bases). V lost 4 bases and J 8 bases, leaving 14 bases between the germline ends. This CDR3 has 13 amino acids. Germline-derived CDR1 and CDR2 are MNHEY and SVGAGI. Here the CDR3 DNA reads TGTGCCAGCAGTTTCTTTACAGGAAGCGGCTACACCTTC. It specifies CASSFFTGSGYTF.

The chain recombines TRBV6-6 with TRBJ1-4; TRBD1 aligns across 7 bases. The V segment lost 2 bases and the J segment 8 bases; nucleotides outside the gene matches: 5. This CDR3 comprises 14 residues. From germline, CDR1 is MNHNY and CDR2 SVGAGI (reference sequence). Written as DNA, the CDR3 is TGTGCCAGCAGTTACAGGGACAGCCAAGAAAAACTGTTTTTT. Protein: CASSYRDSQEKLFF.

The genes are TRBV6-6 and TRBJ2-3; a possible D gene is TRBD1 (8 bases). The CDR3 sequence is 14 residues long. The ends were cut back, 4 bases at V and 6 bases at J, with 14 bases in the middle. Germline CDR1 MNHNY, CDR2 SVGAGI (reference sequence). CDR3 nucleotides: TGTGCCAGCAGTTTCGGACAGGGAGGGGATACGCAGTATTTT. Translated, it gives CASSFGQGGDTQYF.

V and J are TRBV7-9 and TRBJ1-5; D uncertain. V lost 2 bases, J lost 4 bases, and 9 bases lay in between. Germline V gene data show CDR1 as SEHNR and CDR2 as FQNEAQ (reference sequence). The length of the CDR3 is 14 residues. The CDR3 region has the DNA TGTGCCAGCAGCTTACCCAACATTAATCAGCCCCAGCATTTT. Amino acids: CASSLPNINQPQHF.

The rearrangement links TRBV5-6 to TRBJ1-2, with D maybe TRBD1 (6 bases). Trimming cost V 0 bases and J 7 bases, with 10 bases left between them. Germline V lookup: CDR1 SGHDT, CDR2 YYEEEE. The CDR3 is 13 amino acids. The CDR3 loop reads CASSLAGGSGYTF. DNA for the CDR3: TGTGCCAGCAGCTTGGCGGGGGGCTCTGGCTACACCTTC.

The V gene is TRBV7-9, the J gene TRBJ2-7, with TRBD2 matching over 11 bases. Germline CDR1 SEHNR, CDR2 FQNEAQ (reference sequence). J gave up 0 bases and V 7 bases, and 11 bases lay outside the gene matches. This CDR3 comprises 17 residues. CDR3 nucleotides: TGTGCCAGCAAGCAACTAGCGGGGGAACAGGGCTCCTACGAGCAGTACTTC. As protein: CASKQLAGEQGSYEQYF.

CDR3: CASRNTISRGHGNYGYTF. In DNA form, the CDR3 reads TGTGCCAGTAGAAATACAATTAGTCGAGGGCACGGGAACTATGGCTACACCTTC. This rearrangement joins TRBV19 to TRBJ1-2; D remains ambiguous. Germline lookup yields CDR1 LNHDA and CDR2 SQIVND (reference sequence). With 6 bases removed from V and 2 bases from J, the gap between germline ends came to 25 bases. The CDR3 length is 18 residues.

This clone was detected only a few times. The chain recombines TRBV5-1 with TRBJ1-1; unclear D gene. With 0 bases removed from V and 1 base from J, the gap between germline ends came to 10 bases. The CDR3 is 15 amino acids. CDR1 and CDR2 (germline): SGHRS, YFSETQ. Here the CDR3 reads CASSLGHPQNTEAFF. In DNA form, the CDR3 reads TGCGCCAGCAGCTTGGGACACCCACAGAACACTGAAGCTTTCTTT.

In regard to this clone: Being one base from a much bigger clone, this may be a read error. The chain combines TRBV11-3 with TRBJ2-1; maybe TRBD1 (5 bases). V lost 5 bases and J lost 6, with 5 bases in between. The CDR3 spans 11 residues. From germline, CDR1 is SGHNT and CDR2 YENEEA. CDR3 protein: CASSRGNEQFF. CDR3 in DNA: TGTGCCAGCAGCAGGGGCAATGAGCAGTTCTTC.

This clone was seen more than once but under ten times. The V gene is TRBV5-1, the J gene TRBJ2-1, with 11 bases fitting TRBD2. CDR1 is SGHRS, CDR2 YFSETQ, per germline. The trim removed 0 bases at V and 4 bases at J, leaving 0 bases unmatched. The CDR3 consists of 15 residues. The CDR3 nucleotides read TGCGCCAGCAGCTTGGGACTAGCGGGGTACAATGAGCAGTTCTTC. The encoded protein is CASSLGLAGYNEQFF. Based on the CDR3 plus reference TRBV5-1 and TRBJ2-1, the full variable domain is KAGVTQTPRYLIKTRGQQVTLSCSPISGHRSVSWYQQTPGQGLQFLFEYFSETQRNKGNFPGRFSGRQFSNSRSEMNVSTLELGDSALYLCASSLGLAGYNEQFFGPGTRLTVL.